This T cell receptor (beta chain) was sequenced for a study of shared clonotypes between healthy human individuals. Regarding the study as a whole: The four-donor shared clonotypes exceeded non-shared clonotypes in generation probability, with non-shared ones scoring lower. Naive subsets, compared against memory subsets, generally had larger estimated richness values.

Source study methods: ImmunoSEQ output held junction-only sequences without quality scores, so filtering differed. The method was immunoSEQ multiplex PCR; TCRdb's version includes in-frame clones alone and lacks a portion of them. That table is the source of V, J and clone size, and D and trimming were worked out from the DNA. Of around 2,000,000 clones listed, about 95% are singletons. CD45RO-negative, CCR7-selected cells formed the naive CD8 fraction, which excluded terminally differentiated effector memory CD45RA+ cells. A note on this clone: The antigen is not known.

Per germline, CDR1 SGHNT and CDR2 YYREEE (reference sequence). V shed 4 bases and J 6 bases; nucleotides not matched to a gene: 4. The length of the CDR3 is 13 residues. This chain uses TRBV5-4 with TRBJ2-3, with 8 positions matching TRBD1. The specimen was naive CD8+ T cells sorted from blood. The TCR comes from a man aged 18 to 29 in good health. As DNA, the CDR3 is TGTGCCAGCAGCGAGCAGGGGGCGGATACGCAGTATTTT. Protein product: CASSEQGADTQYF.